The T cell receptor (beta chain) described here comes from a study of T cell repertoires in cytomegalovirus infection. Via MiXCR, TCRdb re-called the reads, giving one row per CDR3 protein. The top ten clones hold over 12% of a sample with approximately 910,000 distinct CDR3 sequences, 31% of them seen once. Comment on this clonotype: Its antigen remains unidentified.

The CDR3 consists of 14 residues. Between the trimmed V and J ends, which lost 2 bases and 4 bases, there was a span of 9 bases. In germline, CDR1 is LGHDT, CDR2 YNNKEL (reference sequence). The chain carries TRBV3-1 and TRBJ1-5, with a tentative D call TRBD1 (6 bases). Material: cultured CD8+ T cells from PBMCs, obtained from culture after CMV antigen stimulation. The sequence was obtained from a human donor in good health (CMV status not recorded). Some clones in this sample may be carry-over from other donors' samples. CDR3 sequence (DNA): TGTGCCAGCAGCCAATTTACAGGGAATCAGCCCCAGCATTTT. This sequence encodes CASSQFTGNQPQHF.